This T cell receptor beta chain was recovered during a study of cytomegalovirus exposure and HLA in healthy donors. TCRdb keeps only in-frame clones here, not all; method: immunoSEQ multiplex PCR. The sample lists 55,000 to 65,000 clones, roughly 96% occurring once. The junction had 7 bases not matched to a gene; V was cut back by 4 bases and J by 2 bases. The CDR3 sequence is 15 residues long. CDR1 is MNHEY and CDR2 is SMNVEV in the germline V gene (reference sequence). Regarding this clone: Its antigen remains unknown.

The study, taken as a whole, reports: Within the 120 or so validation repertoires, first-cohort TCR clusters tended to co-occur, according to a later analysis. The authors enumerated 150 to 200 TCR beta chains as linked to cytomegalovirus. A classifier reportedly called cytomegalovirus status with high sensitivity and specificity.

The donors were part of the approximately 130-subject validation cohort, which stood apart from the roughly 700-subject first cohort. The chain couples TRBV27 to TRBJ1-1, with TRBD1 matching 7 bases. This clonotype originated in a woman younger than 30 in good health and CMV-seropositive. The sequencing sample was made of PBMCs. CDR3 loop: CASSSRQGLNTEAFF. In DNA form, the CDR3 reads TGTGCCAGCAGTTCAAGACAGGGTCTTAACACTGAAGCTTTCTTT.